This is a list of T cell receptor beta chains from one sample in a study of cytomegalovirus exposure and HLA in healthy donors. The protocol was immunoSEQ multiplex PCR, while the TCRdb copy is restricted to in-frame clones and leaves out a portion. This sample carries 170,000 or so clones, 80% to 85% of them seen once, and the ten largest clones take 2.5% to 3.5%. Source material: PBMCs. These receptors were taken from a woman in her late teens or twenties in good health and CMV-seropositive. Each CDR3 is given with its conserved first and last residue. D genes are given only for firm matches. Rows give clone size only sometimes, using once, few, many, or a class for an expanded clone.

>NA|NA|TRBV19|TRBJ1-3
TGTGCCAGTAGGTTGGGGGCCAACTCTGGAAACACCATATATTTT
CASRLGANSGNTIYF
>TRBD1|NA|TRBV27|TRBJ1-1
TGTGCCAGCAGTCGACCTTTCGGACAGGGGAACACTGAAGCTTTCTTT
CASSRPFGQGNTEAFF
>NA|NA|TRBV5-1|TRBJ2-7
TGCGCCAGCAGCCCCTCCACCGGCTACGAGCAGTACTTC
CASSPSTGYEQYF
>NA|few|TRBV5-1|TRBJ2-5
TGCGCCAGCAGCTTGGCAGGGTCCGGGGAGACCCAGTACTTC
CASSLAGSGETQYF
>NA|NA|TRBV6-5|TRBJ2-7
TGTGCCAGCAGTTACACCCGACAGGACCTATCCTACGAGCAGTACTTC
CASSYTRQDLSYEQYF
>NA|NA|TRBV28|TRBJ1-2
TGTGCCAGCAGAAACACAAACAGGATTGGCTACACCTTC
CASRNTNRIGYTF
>NA|NA|TRBV7-8|TRBJ1-4
TGTGCCAGCAGCATACGGGCCACTACGGACTACAATGAAAAACTGTTTTTT
CASSIRATTDYNEKLFF
>NA|NA|TRBV7-9|TRBJ2-2
TGTGCCAGCAGCTTACCCAGACTAGGTACCGGGGAGCTGTTTTTT
CASSLPRLGTGELFF
>NA|NA|TRBV11-2|TRBJ2-7
TGTGCCAGCAGCTCCACAACACCTTACGAAGAGCAGTACTTC
CASSSTTPYEEQYF
>TRBD2|NA|TRBV5-1|TRBJ2-1
TGCGCCAGCCGCGCGGGACTAGCGGAGAAAAATGAGCAGTTCTTC
CASRAGLAEKNEQFF
>NA|NA|TRBV5-1|TRBJ2-5
TGCGCCAGCAGGCAGGGACTCCAAGAGACCCAGTACTTC
CASRQGLQETQYF
>TRBD1|NA|TRBV28|TRBJ1-2
TGTGCCAGCAGTTTACCCATAGTAGGGGGCATCACCTTC
CASSLPIVGGITF
>TRBD2|NA|TRBV11-2|TRBJ2-1
TGTGCCAGCAGCCTCTCCGGGGGGGCCGCCAATGAGCAGTTCTTC
CASSLSGGAANEQFF
>NA|NA|TRBV6-1|TRBJ1-2
TGTGCCAGCAGTGAATTGGGCGGAGGTTATGGCTACACCTTC
CASSELGGGYGYTF
>TRBD1|NA|TRBV2|TRBJ2-7
TGTGCCAGCAAAATTTCAGGGGGCTACGAGCAGTACTTC
CASKISGGYEQYF
>TRBD2|once|TRBV7-2|TRBJ2-7
TGTGCCAGCAGCTTAGGGAGACTAGCGGGGACCTACGAGCAGTACTTC
CASSLGRLAGTYEQYF
>NA|NA|TRBV5-1|TRBJ1-1
TGCGCCAGCAGCTTGGAGTTGGGCCTGAACACTGAAGCTTTCTTT
CASSLELGLNTEAFF
>TRBD1|NA|TRBV19|TRBJ2-7
TGTGCCAGTAGTACGGGGAGGACAGGGGACTGGGATTTCTACGAGCAGTACTTC
CASSTGRTGDWDFYEQYF
>TRBD1|once|TRBV15|TRBJ1-2
TGTGCCACCAGCAGAGGGGACAGGGGGCAGTACTATGGCTACACCTTC
CATSRGDRGQYYGYTF
>NA|NA|TRBV5-5|TRBJ1-2
TGTGCCAGCAGCTTTGACAGGTGGGGCTACACCTTC
CASSFDRWGYTF
>TRBD1|NA|TRBV6-1|TRBJ1-5
TGTGCCAGCAGCACGGGACAGGGATATCAGCCCCAGCATTTT
CASSTGQGYQPQHF
>NA|NA|TRBV2|TRBJ1-6
TGTGCCAGAGCGGATGGAGGGATTGGGGATTCACCCCTCCACTTT
CARADGGIGDSPLHF
>NA|NA|TRBV7-2|TRBJ2-7
TGTGCCAGCAGCTTAGTTCACAACTACGAGCAGTACTTC
CASSLVHNYEQYF
>NA|NA|TRBV5-3|TRBJ2-7
TGTGCCAGAAGCCCGGAAAGCAAGACAGGCTACGAGCAGTACTTC
CARSPESKTGYEQYF
>NA|once|TRBV20-1|TRBJ2-7
TGCAGTGCAACGCAGGGGACCGAGCAGTACTTC
CSATQGTEQYF
>NA|few|TRBV7-9|TRBJ1-2
TGTGCCAGCAGCTTGGATAGGACAGCCCATGGCTACACCTTC
CASSLDRTAHGYTF
>NA|NA|TRBV5-1|TRBJ2-3
TGCGCCAGCAGCTTAAGGGGCCTCTCCACAGATACGCAGTATTTT
CASSLRGLSTDTQYF
>NA|few|TRBV9|TRBJ1-2
TGTGCCAGCAGCCCTAGATGGGGGGGCATAGATGGCTACACCTTC
CASSPRWGGIDGYTF
>TRBD1|once|TRBV25-1|TRBJ1-2
TGTGCCAGCAGTGAATTTAAAGGACAGGGGTATGGCTACACCTTC
CASSEFKGQGYGYTF
>NA|NA|TRBV20-1|TRBJ1-2
TGCAGTGCAGGCGGGCAGTCTGGACTCTACTTC
CSAGGQSGLYF
>TRBD1|NA|TRBV7-9|TRBJ1-2
TGTGCCAGCAGCTCCTTTAGGACAGGGGGGAACTATGGCTACACCTTC
CASSSFRTGGNYGYTF
>TRBD1|NA|TRBV11-2|TRBJ1-6
TGTGCCAGCAGCTTAGCCGGACAGGGGGTGACACCCCTCCACTTT
CASSLAGQGVTPLHF
>NA|NA|TRBV9|TRBJ1-2
TGTGCCAGCAGCGTAGGACAGGCTAACTATGGCTACACCTTC
CASSVGQANYGYTF
>NA|NA|TRBV4-3|TRBJ1-2
TGCGCCAGCAGCCAAGAATTTACGGAGACGTATGGCTACACCTTC
CASSQEFTETYGYTF
>NA|NA|TRBV7-9|TRBJ1-2
TGTGCCAGCAGCTTTGGCAGTAACTATGGCTACACCTTC
CASSFGSNYGYTF
>TRBD1|few|TRBV11-2|TRBJ1-5
TGTGCCAGCAGCTTGGACAGGGGCAATCAGCCCCAGCATTTT
CASSLDRGNQPQHF
>NA|NA|TRBV5-6|TRBJ1-6
TGTGCCACCAAGGGAGGGGGCTCCTATAATTCACCCCTCCACTTT
CATKGGGSYNSPLHF
>NA|NA|TRBV2|TRBJ1-5
TGTGCCAGCAGTGAAGGAGGAGACAGGCATCAGCCCCAGCATTTT
CASSEGGDRHQPQHF
>TRBD1|NA|TRBV6-6|TRBJ1-2
TGTGCCAGCAGTCTGGACAGGGGGGCTAACTATGGCTACACCTTC
CASSLDRGANYGYTF
>NA|NA|TRBV11-1|TRBJ2-2
TGTGCCAGCAGCTTGGGGCAGACCGGGGAGCTGTTTTTT
CASSLGQTGELFF
>NA|NA|TRBV20-1|TRBJ2-5
TGCAGTGCTAGCCATCAAGAGACCCAGTACTTC
CSASHQETQYF